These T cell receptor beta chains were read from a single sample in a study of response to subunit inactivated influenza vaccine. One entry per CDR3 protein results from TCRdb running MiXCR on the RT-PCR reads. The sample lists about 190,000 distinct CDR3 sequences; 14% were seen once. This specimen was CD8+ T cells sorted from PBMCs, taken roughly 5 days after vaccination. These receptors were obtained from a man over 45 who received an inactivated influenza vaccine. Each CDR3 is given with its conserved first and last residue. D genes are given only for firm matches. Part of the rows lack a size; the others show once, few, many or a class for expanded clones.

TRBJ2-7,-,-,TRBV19,CASSIVTESYEQYF,TGTGCCAGTAGTATAGTAACAGAATCCTACGAGCAGTACTTC
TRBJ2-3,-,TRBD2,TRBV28,CASSLTASGASTDTQYF,TGTGCCAGCAGTTTAACGGCTAGCGGGGCGAGCACAGATACGCAGTATTTT
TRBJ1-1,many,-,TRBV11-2,CASSSGLGGEAFF,TGTGCCAGCAGCTCCGGCCTCGGGGGTGAAGCTTTCTTT
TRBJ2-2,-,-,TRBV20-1,CSAAPPGPNTGELFF,TGCAGTGCTGCCCCCCCGGGGCCGAACACCGGGGAGCTGTTTTTT
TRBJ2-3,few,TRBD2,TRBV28,CASSFATVAGPTDTQYF,TGTGCCAGCAGTTTTGCGACCGTAGCGGGACCCACAGATACGCAGTATTTT
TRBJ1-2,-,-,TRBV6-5,CASSPLGSGADYGYTF,TGTGCCAGCAGTCCACTCGGGTCAGGGGCGGACTATGGCTACACCTTC
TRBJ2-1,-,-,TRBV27,CASSLLGKYNEQFF,TGTGCCAGCAGTTTATTAGGCAAGTACAATGAGCAGTTCTTC
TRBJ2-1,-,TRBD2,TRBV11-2,CASSPRLAGDPSYNEQFF,TGTGCCAGCAGCCCCCGACTAGCGGGGGACCCTAGTTACAATGAGCAGTTCTTC
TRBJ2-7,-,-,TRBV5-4,CASSFSGNRIEQYF,TGTGCCAGCAGCTTTTCTGGGAATAGGATCGAGCAGTACTTC
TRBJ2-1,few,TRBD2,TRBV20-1,CSASTSGDYNEQFF,TGCAGTGCTTCGACTAGCGGGGACTACAATGAGCAGTTCTTC
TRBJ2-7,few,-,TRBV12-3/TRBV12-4,CASSVRGSGGSYEQYF,TGTGCCAGCAGTGTCAGGGGGTCGGGGGGTAGCTACGAGCAGTACTTC
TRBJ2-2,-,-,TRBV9,CATERANTGELFF,TGTGCCACCGAGAGAGCGAACACCGGGGAGCTGTTTTTT
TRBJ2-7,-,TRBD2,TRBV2,CASNERGTYEQYF,TGTGCCAGCAACGAGCGGGGGACCTACGAGCAGTACTTC
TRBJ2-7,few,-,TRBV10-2,CASSAQVYEQYF,TGCGCCAGCAGTGCGCAGGTCTACGAGCAGTACTTC
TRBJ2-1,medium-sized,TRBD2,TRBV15,CATSRVRRGLAGENEQFF,TGTGCCACCAGCAGAGTTCGCCGGGGACTAGCGGGAGAAAATGAGCAGTTCTTC
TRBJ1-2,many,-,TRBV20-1,CSARTDYYGYTF,TGCAGTGCTAGAACAGACTACTATGGCTACACCTTC
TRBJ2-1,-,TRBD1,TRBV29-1,CSVAQGATYNEQFF,TGCAGCGTTGCACAGGGGGCTACCTACAATGAGCAGTTCTTC
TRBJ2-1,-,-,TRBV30,CAWTDYYNEQFF,TGTGCCTGGACCGACTACTACAATGAGCAGTTCTTC
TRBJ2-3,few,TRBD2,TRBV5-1,CASSFRGARSGSTDTQYF,TGCGCCAGCAGCTTTCGCGGAGCACGTAGCGGGAGCACAGATACGCAGTATTTT
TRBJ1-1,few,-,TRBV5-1,CASSLEPGPNTEAFF,TGCGCCAGCAGCTTGGAGCCAGGACCGAACACTGAAGCTTTCTTT
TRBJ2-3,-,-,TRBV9,CASSATNTGPFHTDTQYF,TGTGCCAGCAGCGCCACCAATACAGGGCCCTTTCACACAGATACGCAGTATTTT
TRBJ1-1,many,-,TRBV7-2,CASSYSGWTEAFF,TGTGCCAGCAGCTACTCGGGGTGGACTGAAGCTTTCTTT
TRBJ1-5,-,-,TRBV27,CASSPLGRNQPQHF,TGTGCCAGCAGTCCCCTAGGACGGAATCAGCCCCAGCATTTT
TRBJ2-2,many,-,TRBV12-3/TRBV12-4,CASSLGGLPNTGELFF,TGTGCCAGCAGTTTAGGGGGACTGCCGAACACCGGGGAGCTGTTTTTT
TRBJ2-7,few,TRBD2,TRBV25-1,CASSEYRGGLAGGEQYF,TGTGCCAGCAGTGAATATAGAGGTGGACTAGCGGGAGGCGAGCAGTACTTC
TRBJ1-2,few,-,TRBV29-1,CSVEEGANGYTF,TGCAGCGTTGAAGAGGGAGCGAATGGCTACACCTTC
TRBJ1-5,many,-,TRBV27,CASSPYNQPQHF,TGTGCCAGCAGTCCGTACAATCAGCCCCAGCATTTT
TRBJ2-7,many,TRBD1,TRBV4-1,CASSPLGTGEPYEQYF,TGCGCCAGCAGCCCCCTCGGGACAGGGGAACCCTACGAGCAGTACTTC
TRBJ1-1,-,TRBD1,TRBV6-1,CASSPTGGKGTEAFF,TGTGCCAGCAGTCCCACAGGGGGCAAGGGCACTGAAGCTTTCTTT
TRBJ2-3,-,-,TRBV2,CASVTRGKDTQYF,TGTGCCAGCGTGACTCGGGGCAAGGATACGCAGTATTTT
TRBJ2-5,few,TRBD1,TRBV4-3,CASSQEGTGPGETQYF,TGCGCCAGCAGCCAAGAGGGGACAGGGCCGGGGGAGACCCAGTACTTC
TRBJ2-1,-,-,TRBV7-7,CASSLVPGSYNEQFF,TGTGCCAGCAGCTTAGTTCCAGGCTCCTACAATGAGCAGTTCTTC
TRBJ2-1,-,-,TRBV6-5,CASSYNSPGGEQFF,TGTGCCAGCAGCTATAACTCGCCCGGCGGGGAGCAGTTCTTC
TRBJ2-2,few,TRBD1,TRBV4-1,CASSSPRTGAFTGELFF,TGCGCCAGCAGCTCCCCCCGGACAGGAGCGTTTACCGGGGAGCTGTTTTTT
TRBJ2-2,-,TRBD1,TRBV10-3,CAISESPGQGNTGELFF,TGTGCCATCAGTGAGTCCCCTGGACAGGGGAACACCGGGGAGCTGTTTTTT
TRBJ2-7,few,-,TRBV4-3,CASSQDWAYEQYF,TGCGCCAGCAGCCAAGATTGGGCCTACGAGCAGTACTTC
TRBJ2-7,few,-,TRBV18,CASSPDHGPTSYEQYF,TGTGCCAGCTCACCGGACCACGGCCCTACCTCCTACGAGCAGTACTTC
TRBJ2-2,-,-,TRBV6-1,CASSDTPFSGELFF,TGTGCCAGCAGTGACACGCCCTTTTCCGGGGAGCTGTTTTTT
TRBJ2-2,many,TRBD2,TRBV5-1,CASRLSSGGPTGELFF,TGCGCCAGCAGGCTCTCCAGCGGGGGGCCCACCGGGGAGCTGTTTTTT
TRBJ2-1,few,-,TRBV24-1,CATSGLGDNEQFF,TGTGCCACCAGTGGGCTGGGGGACAATGAGCAGTTCTTC
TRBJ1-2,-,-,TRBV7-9,CASSLGRDLNYGYTF,TGTGCCAGCAGCTTAGGCAGGGACCTAAACTATGGCTACACCTTC
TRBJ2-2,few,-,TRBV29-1,CSVVRPNTGELFF,TGCAGCGTCGTGCGCCCGAACACCGGGGAGCTGTTTTTT
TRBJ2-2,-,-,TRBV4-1,CASSQALGGYTGELFF,TGCGCCAGCAGCCAAGCCCTGGGGGGCTACACCGGGGAGCTGTTTTTT
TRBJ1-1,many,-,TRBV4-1,CASSQFGGGSTEAFF,TGCGCCAGCAGCCAATTTGGGGGGGGGAGCACTGAAGCTTTCTTT
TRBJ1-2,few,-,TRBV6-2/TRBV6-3,CASSYYEIRYTF,TGTGCCAGCAGTTACTACGAGATACGCTACACCTTC
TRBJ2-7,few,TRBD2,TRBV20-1,CSAPPVAGANYEQYF,TGCAGTGCCCCGCCGGTAGCGGGAGCCAACTACGAGCAGTACTTC
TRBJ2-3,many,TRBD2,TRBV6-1,CASTPLFAGGSTDTQYF,TGTGCCAGCACCCCCTTGTTTGCGGGGGGTAGCACAGATACGCAGTATTTT
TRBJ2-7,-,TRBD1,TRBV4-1,CASSLVHSPGQPYEQYF,TGCGCCAGCAGCCTCGTCCATAGCCCGGGACAGCCCTACGAGCAGTACTTC
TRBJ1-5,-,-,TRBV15,CATSRDPDSRGGNQPQHF,TGTGCCACCAGCAGAGACCCGGACAGCCGGGGTGGCAATCAGCCCCAGCATTTT
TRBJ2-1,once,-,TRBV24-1,CATSDLGGGTSYNEQFF,TGTGCCACCAGTGATTTGGGAGGCGGGACATCCTACAATGAGCAGTTCTTC
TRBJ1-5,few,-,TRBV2,CASSEGRGPYQPQHF,TGTGCCAGCAGTGAAGGACGGGGGCCGTATCAGCCCCAGCATTTT
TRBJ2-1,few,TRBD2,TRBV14,CASSQDLGLAGNEQFF,TGTGCCAGCAGCCAAGATCTGGGACTAGCGGGTAATGAGCAGTTCTTC
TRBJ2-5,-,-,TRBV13,CASSLRDGAPQETQYF,TGTGCCAGCAGCTTGAGGGACGGAGCCCCTCAAGAGACCCAGTACTTC
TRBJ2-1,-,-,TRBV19,CASSIGGLSSYNEQFF,TGTGCCAGTAGTATCGGCGGGCTTAGCTCCTACAATGAGCAGTTCTTC
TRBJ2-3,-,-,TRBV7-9,CASSFLREASTDTQYF,TGTGCCAGCAGCTTCCTCAGAGAAGCTAGCACAGATACGCAGTATTTT
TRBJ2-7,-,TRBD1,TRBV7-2,CASSSSGTGYYEQYF,TGTGCCAGCAGCTCCTCCGGGACAGGATACTACGAGCAGTACTTC
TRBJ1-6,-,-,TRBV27,CASSLAGQNNSPLHF,TGTGCCAGCAGTTTGGCAGGACAGAATAATTCACCCCTCCACTTT
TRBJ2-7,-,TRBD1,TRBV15,CATSASRKTGAYEQYF,TGTGCCACCAGCGCATCCAGAAAGACAGGGGCGTACGAGCAGTACTTC
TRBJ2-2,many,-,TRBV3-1,CASSQVPGVGTGELFF,TGTGCCAGCAGCCAAGTGCCGGGAGTGGGCACCGGGGAGCTGTTTTTT
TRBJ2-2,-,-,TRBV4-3,CASSQDRGVITGELFF,TGCGCCAGCAGCCAAGATCGTGGGGTGATCACCGGGGAGCTGTTTTTT